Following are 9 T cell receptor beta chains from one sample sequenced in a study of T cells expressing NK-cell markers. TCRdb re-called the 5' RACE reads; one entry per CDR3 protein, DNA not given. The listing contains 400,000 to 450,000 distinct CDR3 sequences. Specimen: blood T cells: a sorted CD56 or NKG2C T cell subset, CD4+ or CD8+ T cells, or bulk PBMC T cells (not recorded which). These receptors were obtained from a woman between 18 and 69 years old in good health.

CDR3 sequence: CASTDRDGYTF. The chain links TRBV7-2 to TRBJ1-2; lacking DNA, the TRBD1 call made by TCRdb goes unchecked. This CDR3 is 11 amino acids long. Germline values: CDR1 SGHTA, CDR2 FQGNSA.

CDR3 amino acids: CSARLAGGTNEQFF. This rearrangement joins TRBV20-1 to TRBJ2-1; TCRdb designates TRBD2, a call that cannot be tested without DNA. CDR1 and CDR2 from the germline V gene are DFQATT and SNEGSKA (reference sequence). The CDR3 is made up of 14 amino acids.

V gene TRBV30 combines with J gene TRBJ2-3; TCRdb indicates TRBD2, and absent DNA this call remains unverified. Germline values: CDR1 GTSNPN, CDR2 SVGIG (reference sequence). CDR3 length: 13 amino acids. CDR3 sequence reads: CALSAGGPDTQYF. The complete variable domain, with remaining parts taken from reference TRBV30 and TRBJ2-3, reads SQTIHQWPATLVQPVGSPLSLECTVEGTSNPNLYWYRQAAGRGLQLLFYSVGIGQISSEVPQNLSASRPQDRQFILSSKKLLLSDSGFYLCALSAGGPDTQYFGPGTRLTVL.

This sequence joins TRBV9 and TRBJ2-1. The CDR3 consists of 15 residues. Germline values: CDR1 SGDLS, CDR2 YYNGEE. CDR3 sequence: CASSVGTDSYNEQFF.

The CDR3 sequence: CASSSNSGSYAGELFF. The J gene is TRBJ2-2, the V gene TRBV7-3; with no DNA, the TCRdb D assignment of TRBD1 cannot be verified. The germline CDR1 and CDR2 sequences are SGHTA and FQGTGA. The CDR3 length is 16 residues.

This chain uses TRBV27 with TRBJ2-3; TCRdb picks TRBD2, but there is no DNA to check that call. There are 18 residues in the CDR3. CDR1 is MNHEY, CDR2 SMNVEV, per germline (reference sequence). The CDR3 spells CASRLGLAGGLGTDTQYF.

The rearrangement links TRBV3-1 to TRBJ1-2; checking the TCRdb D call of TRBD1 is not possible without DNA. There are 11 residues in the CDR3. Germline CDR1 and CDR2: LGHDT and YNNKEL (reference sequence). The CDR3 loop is CASSLGAGYTF.

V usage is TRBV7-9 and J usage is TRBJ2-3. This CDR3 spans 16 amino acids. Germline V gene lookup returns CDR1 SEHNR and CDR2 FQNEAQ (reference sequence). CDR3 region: CASSLVSTSSTDTQYF. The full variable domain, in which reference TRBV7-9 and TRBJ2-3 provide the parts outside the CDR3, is DTGVSQNPRHKITKRGQNVTFRCDPISEHNRLYWYRQTLGQGPEFLTYFQNEAQLEKSRLLSDRFSAERPKGSFSTLEIQRTEQGDSAMYLCASSLVSTSSTDTQYFGPGTRLTVL.

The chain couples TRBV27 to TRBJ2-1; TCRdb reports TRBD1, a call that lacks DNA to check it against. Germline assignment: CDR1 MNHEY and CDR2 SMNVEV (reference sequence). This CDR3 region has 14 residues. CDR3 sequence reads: CASSLPPTGGEQFF.